These T cell receptor beta chains were read from a single sample in a study of blood T cell repertoires in COVID-19. The assay was immunoSEQ multiplex PCR, and TCRdb's table has in-frame clones only and misses some. The sample has some 56,000 clones, roughly 89% seen once. Sequencing was done on a sample of peripheral blood. Source of these receptors: an older woman with COVID-19, enrolled during active disease. CDR3s include the opening cysteine and the closing phenylalanine or tryptophan. A D gene is named only where the DNA matches it firmly. Only some rows state a clone size, as once, few, many or a class for expanded clones.

TRBV5-4	TRBJ1-3	NA	NA	CASSLGGSGNTIYF	TGTGCCAGCAGCTTGGGAGGGTCTGGAAACACCATATATTTT
TRBV7-9	TRBJ2-5	TRBD2	NA	CASSPRLAGAEETQYF	TGTGCCAGCAGCCCCCGTCTAGCGGGAGCGGAGGAGACCCAGTACTTC
TRBV19	TRBJ2-2	TRBD2	NA	CATTAEGLAVYLDTGELFF	TGTGCCACCACGGCAGAGGGACTAGCGGTATACCTGGACACCGGGGAGCTGTTTTTT
TRBV6-1	TRBJ1-5	TRBD1	NA	CASSESDRVQPQHF	TGTGCCAGCAGTGAATCGGACAGGGTTCAGCCCCAGCATTTT
TRBV19	TRBJ1-1	NA	NA	CATLKQGLTEAFF	TGTGCCACCCTTAAACAGGGTCTCACTGAAGCTTTCTTT
TRBV4-3	TRBJ1-5	NA	NA	CASSQGLNQPQHF	TGCGCCAGCAGCCAGGGGCTAAATCAGCCCCAGCATTTT
TRBV29-1	TRBJ1-2	TRBD1	many	CSVERDRGIINSGYTF	TGCAGCGTGGAACGGGACAGGGGTATAATTAATAGTGGCTACACCTTC
TRBV6-5	TRBJ2-2	TRBD2	NA	CASSFNSGRPGELFF	TGTGCCAGCAGTTTCAATAGCGGGAGGCCCGGGGAGCTGTTTTTT
TRBV19	TRBJ1-2	NA	NA	CASSIDLGSYGYTF	TGTGCCAGTAGTATAGATCTTGGGAGCTATGGCTACACCTTC
TRBV21-1	TRBJ2-6	NA	NA	CASSPEDGASGANVLTF	TGTGCCAGCAGCCCGGAGGACGGAGCCTCTGGGGCCAACGTCCTGACTTTC
TRBV6-6	TRBJ1-2	TRBD1	NA	CASSYGTTGGTGGYTF	TGTGCCAGCAGTTACGGGACCACAGGGGGCACGGGCGGCTACACCTTC
TRBV14	TRBJ1-1	NA	NA	CASSQVGRYTEAFF	TGTGCCAGCAGCCAAGTGGGCAGATACACTGAAGCTTTCTTT
TRBV7-9	TRBJ2-7	NA	NA	CASSAPGEQYF	TGTGCCAGCAGCGCCCCCGGCGAGCAGTACTTC
TRBV21-1	TRBJ2-7	NA	NA	CASSRDRVWYEQYF	TGTGCCAGCAGCCGAGACAGGGTTTGGTACGAGCAGTACTTC
TRBV6-5	TRBJ2-7	NA	NA	CASSYGPAGLGYEQYF	TGTGCCAGCAGTTACGGCCCCGCGGGATTGGGGTACGAGCAGTACTTC
TRBV28	TRBJ2-7	TRBD2	NA	CASSFWNLAGGPGEQYF	TGTGCCAGCAGTTTTTGGAACCTAGCGGGAGGGCCGGGGGAGCAGTACTTC
TRBV3-1/TRBV3-2	TRBJ2-7	TRBD1	NA	CASSLGRGYEQYF	TGTGCCAGCAGCCTTGGCAGGGGGTACGAGCAGTACTTC
TRBV9	TRBJ2-2	NA	NA	CATSSGTLNTGELFF	TGTGCCACCAGTTCCGGGACACTTAACACCGGGGAGCTGTTTTTT
TRBV18	TRBJ2-5	TRBD1	NA	CASSRDRVTETQYF	TGTGCCAGCTCACGGGACAGGGTGACAGAGACCCAGTACTTC
TRBV18	TRBJ1-2	TRBD1	NA	CASSGQELRSYGYTF	TGTGCCAGCTCGGGACAGGAATTACGGAGCTATGGCTACACCTTC
TRBV9	TRBJ2-5	TRBD2	once	CASSVDGTSGRETQYF	TGTGCCAGCAGCGTAGATGGGACTAGCGGGAGAGAGACCCAGTACTTC
TRBV7-9	TRBJ2-3	TRBD2	NA	CASSLTSGRSTDTQYF	TGTGCCAGCAGCCTAACTAGCGGGAGGTCCACAGATACGCAGTATTTT
TRBV27	TRBJ2-2	NA	NA	CASSLSTVTGELFF	TGTGCCAGCAGTTTATCGACAGTGACCGGGGAGCTGTTTTTT
TRBV30	TRBJ1-5	NA	NA	CAWSASGFDQPQHF	TGTGCCTGGAGTGCCTCCGGGTTCGATCAGCCCCAGCATTTT
TRBV5-6	TRBJ1-1	NA	NA	CASSFARGNTEAFF	TGTGCCAGCAGCTTTGCTCGAGGAAACACTGAAGCTTTCTTT
TRBV19	TRBJ1-2	NA	NA	CASSPDKAGYTF	TGTGCCAGTAGCCCGGACAAGGCAGGCTACACCTTC
TRBV7-8	TRBJ1-1	NA	NA	CASSLERVNTEAFF	TGTGCCAGCAGCTTAGAACGGGTGAACACTGAAGCTTTCTTT
TRBV6-2/TRBV6-3	TRBJ2-3	NA	NA	CASSYGHSGTDTQYF	TGTGCCAGCAGTTACGGGCATTCAGGCACAGATACGCAGTATTTT
TRBV28	TRBJ1-5	NA	NA	CASSSPQGNQPQHF	TGTGCCAGCAGTTCTCCTCAGGGGAATCAGCCCCAGCATTTT
TRBV11-3	TRBJ1-1	NA	NA	CASSSQGVGNTEAFF	TGTGCCAGCAGCTCGCAGGGTGTCGGGAACACTGAAGCTTTCTTT